This T cell receptor beta chain came from a study of blood T cells in healthy people across ages. CDR3 length equals 15 residues. Trimming cost V 5 bases and J 4 bases, with 14 bases left between them. The germline V gene encodes CDR1 MNHEY and CDR2 SMNVEV (reference sequence). Combining a sample-barcoded 5' primer with a J-beta primer mix, a second PCR ran for roughly 7 to 12 cycles. Template switching added a 12-random-nucleotide identifier to every cDNA molecule. Via MiXCR, TCRdb re-called the 5' RACE reads, giving one row per CDR3 protein. The sample shows about 640,000 distinct CDR3 sequences, about 53% of them seen only once.

This chain uses TRBV27 with TRBJ1-4, with D possibly being TRBD1 (5 bases). The sample comprised blood. The TCR sequence derives from a man aged 55-75 years in good health. The CDR3 nucleotides read TGTGCCAGCAGTGCGCGACAGACCATTAATGAAAAACTGTTTTTT. This sequence encodes CASSARQTINEKLFF.